The present TCR beta chain was sequenced within a study of CD8+ T cells in alopecia areata. The sample holds a few counts of this clone. CDR1 and CDR2 from the germline V gene are SGHTA and FQGNSA. The CDR3 totals 13 residues. V was trimmed by 2 bases and J by 3 bases, leaving 5 bases between them. Extracted RNA was reverse transcribed, and the resulting cDNA served as sequencing template. The method was immunoSEQ multiplex PCR; TCRdb's version includes in-frame clones alone and lacks a portion of them. The sample holds approximately 150,000 clones, approximately 60% seen once. The TCR originated in a human donor in good health. The chain recombines TRBV7-2 with TRBJ2-1; D not certain. Source material: CD4+ T cells sorted from blood. CDR3 in amino acids: CASSLTGYNEQFF. The CDR3 coding sequence is TGTGCCAGCAGCTTAACGGGCTACAATGAGCAGTTCTTC.